The 11 T cell receptor beta chains presented below share a single source sample, sequenced in a study of T cell repertoires in cytomegalovirus infection. Their target antigens are unknown. MiXCR was run by TCRdb on the reads, yielding one entry per CDR3 protein. This sample has about 830,000 distinct CDR3 sequences, with 30% to 35% found just once. Sequencing used cultured CD8+ T cells from PBMCs, obtained from culture after CMV antigen stimulation. All receptors derive from a human donor in good health (CMV status not recorded). Some clones in this sample may be carry-over from other donors' samples.

The genes are TRBV7-3 and TRBJ1-3; perhaps TRBD1 as D (5 bases). V lost 4 bases, J lost 8 bases, and 15 bases lay in between. The length of the CDR3 is 14 residues. Per the germline V gene, CDR1 is SGHTA and CDR2 is FQGTGA. The DNA for the CDR3 is TGTGCCAGCAGCTGGGACGGAGAAGGGGACACCATATATTTT. Its protein product is CASSWDGEGDTIYF.

The genes are TRBV7-9 and TRBJ1-2, with 9 bases matching TRBD1. CDR3 length: 14 amino acids. Trimming at V came to 8 bases and at J to 4 bases, leaving 8 bases not matched to a gene. The germline gives CDR1 SEHNR, CDR2 FQNEAQ (reference sequence). This chain's CDR3 is CASQREDRGYGYTF. The CDR3 DNA reads TGTGCCAGCCAAAGGGAGGACAGGGGCTATGGCTACACCTTC.

The chain links TRBV6-5 to TRBJ2-2, with TRBD1 matching over 12 bases. V trimming: 0 bases; J trimming: 6 bases; junction bases outside the gene matches: 2. This CDR3 has 16 residues. Germline CDR1 MNHEY, CDR2 SVGAGI. The CDR3 region is CASSYSGTGGPGELFF. In DNA, the CDR3 is TGTGCCAGCAGTTACTCCGGGACAGGGGGCCCCGGGGAGCTGTTTTTT.

This clonotype was observed a few times. This CDR3 is CASSGSRQGIYEQYF. In DNA, the CDR3 is TGTGCCAGCAGTGGGTCTAGGCAGGGTATTTACGAGCAGTACTTC. The chain joins TRBV6-1 to TRBJ2-7; possibly TRBD1 for D (5 bases). The germline V and J ends were trimmed by 4 bases and 4 bases, with 17 bases remaining between them. The CDR3 runs to 15 residues. Per germline, CDR1 MNHNS and CDR2 SASEGT.

This clonotype was recorded at least ten times. The chain employs TRBV7-2 and TRBJ2-5; D may be TRBD2 (6 bases). V was shortened by 5 bases and J by 5 bases, with 12 bases between the two germline ends. The CDR3 covers 13 residues. Germline CDR1 and CDR2: SGHTA and FQGNSA. The CDR3 protein is CASSGGLPETQYF. The CDR3 DNA is TGTGCCAGCAGCGGGGGACTCCCCGAGACCCAGTACTTC.

A few counts support this clonotype. The CDR3 protein is CASSPFPAETQYF. The CDR3 region has the DNA TGTGCCAGCAGCCCCTTTCCCGCAGAGACCCAGTACTTC. The chain carries TRBV7-9 and TRBJ2-5; the D is unclear. The germline V gene encodes CDR1 SEHNR and CDR2 FQNEAQ (reference sequence). The V and J ends lost 5 bases and 4 bases respectively, with 11 bases between them. CDR3 length equals 13 residues.

This clonotype was seen repeatedly, ten times or more. This chain links TRBV6-1 with TRBJ2-1; 8 nucleotides match TRBD2. The germline V gene encodes CDR1 MNHNS and CDR2 SASEGT. Trimming removed 5 bases from V and 6 bases from J; junction bases left unmatched: 12. The length of the CDR3 is 16 residues. The CDR3 loop reads CASSLWSGGSINEQFF. The CDR3 DNA is TGTGCCAGCAGTTTATGGAGCGGGGGAAGTATCAATGAGCAGTTCTTC.

The sample holds many counts of this clonotype. The V and J genes are TRBV7-9 and TRBJ1-4; maybe TRBD1 (6 bases). The germline V gene has CDR1 SEHNR and CDR2 FQNEAQ (reference sequence). The CDR3 is made up of 15 amino acids. Trimming removed 4 bases from V and 6 bases from J, with 15 bases in between. The CDR3 DNA sequence: TGTGCCAGCAGCTCGACCGGGACATTAGATGAAAAACTGTTTTTT. Its translation is CASSSTGTLDEKLFF.

This clonotype was counted at least ten times. The chain uses TRBV7-9 and TRBJ2-1, with D possibly matching TRBD2 (5 bases). Germline V gives CDR1 SEHNR, CDR2 FQNEAQ (reference sequence). This CDR3 has 16 residues. V gave up 5 bases and J gave up 5 bases, with 19 bases separating them. The CDR3 sequence: CASSPPGSKGNNEQFF. The CDR3, as DNA: TGTGCCAGCAGCCCACCGGGGTCTAAGGGTAACAATGAGCAGTTCTTC.

The rearrangement links TRBV15 to TRBJ1-1, with no clear D. Germline lookup yields CDR1 LNHNV and CDR2 YYDKDF (reference sequence). This CDR3 is 13 amino acids long. V was clipped by 1 base and J by 1 base, with 4 bases between them. The CDR3 is CATSRGENTEAFF. In DNA, the CDR3 is TGTGCCACCAGCAGAGGGGAGAACACTGAAGCTTTCTTT.

This clonotype was observed once. The chain recombines TRBV20-1 with TRBJ1-1; the match to TRBD1 covers 9 bases. The CDR3 length is 17 residues. The V segment lost 1 base and the J segment 3 bases; nucleotides outside the gene matches: 12. Per germline, CDR1 DFQATT and CDR2 SNEGSKA (reference sequence). This CDR3 is CSARVPGQGFVDTEAFF. In DNA form, the CDR3 reads TGCAGTGCTAGAGTCCCGGGACAGGGTTTTGTAGACACTGAAGCTTTCTTT.